Listed below are T cell receptor beta chains from one sample, sequenced in a study of shared clonotypes between healthy human individuals. Libraries were prepared by immunoSEQ multiplex PCR; TCRdb keeps only in-frame clonotypes and omits some of them. The sample consists of about 600,000 clones, over 95% of them appearing once. Sequencing used naive CD8+ T cells sorted from blood. The receptors were sampled from a woman in her 30s in good health. Both conserved end residues are part of each CDR3. The order of the fields is D gene, V gene, clone size, J gene, CDR3 protein, CDR3 DNA. The D gene is left open where the match is weak. Clone size is stated in some rows and not others, as once, few, many or a class when expanded.

TRBD2	TRBV19	-	TRBJ2-1	CASMVLAGSSYNEQFF	TGTGCCAGTATGGTCCTAGCGGGCAGCTCCTACAATGAGCAGTTCTTC
TRBD1	TRBV27	few	TRBJ1-5	CASSTGDQPQHF	TGTGCCAGCAGCACAGGGGATCAGCCCCAGCATTTT
-	TRBV27	once	TRBJ2-6	CASSAGGANVLTF	TGTGCCAGCAGTGCAGGCGGGGCCAACGTCCTGACTTTC
-	TRBV13	-	TRBJ2-7	CASTFAQQYYEQYF	TGTGCCAGCACCTTCGCCCAGCAGTACTACGAGCAGTACTTC
TRBD1	TRBV9	-	TRBJ2-1	CASSVGGQGLGNEQFF	TGTGCCAGCAGCGTAGGTGGACAGGGCCTGGGTAATGAGCAGTTCTTC
-	TRBV19	-	TRBJ2-7	CASSPGVFYEQYF	TGTGCCAGTAGTCCCGGGGTTTTCTACGAGCAGTACTTC
-	TRBV19	-	TRBJ1-4	CASSPQDVSDEKLFF	TGTGCCAGTAGTCCCCAGGACGTCTCGGATGAAAAACTGTTTTTT
TRBD1	TRBV19	-	TRBJ2-3	CASGQDREETDTQYF	TGTGCCAGTGGTCAGGACAGGGAGGAAACAGATACGCAGTATTTT
-	TRBV28	few	TRBJ2-7	CASRARQDSYEQYF	TGTGCCAGCAGAGCCCGACAGGACTCCTACGAGCAGTACTTC
-	TRBV5-4	-	TRBJ1-4	CASSLAAGEEKLFF	TGTGCCAGCAGCTTGGCTGCAGGGGAGGAAAAACTGTTTTTT
TRBD2	TRBV29-1	once	TRBJ2-7	CSVEGGRAREQYF	TGCAGCGTTGAAGGTGGGAGGGCCAGGGAGCAGTACTTC
TRBD1	TRBV19	-	TRBJ2-7	CASSKGQGSYEQYF	TGTGCCAGTAGTAAGGGACAGGGTTCCTACGAGCAGTACTTC
TRBD1	TRBV5-6	-	TRBJ1-5	CASSQGVRPQHF	TGTGCCAGCAGCCAGGGGGTGAGGCCCCAGCATTTT
-	TRBV28	-	TRBJ2-1	CASTSDGAYNEQFF	TGTGCCAGCACGTCGGACGGTGCCTACAATGAGCAGTTCTTC
TRBD2	TRBV19	-	TRBJ2-7	CASSIDLEAGGHEQYF	TGTGCCAGTAGTATAGATCTAGAAGCGGGAGGCCACGAGCAGTACTTC
-	TRBV6-1	-	TRBJ1-3	CASSDPQETGNTIYF	TGTGCCAGCAGTGACCCACAGGAAACTGGAAACACCATATATTTT
TRBD1	TRBV7-6	-	TRBJ1-5	CASSQGGLMSPQHF	TGTGCCAGCAGCCAGGGGGGGCTCATGTCCCCCCAGCATTTT
-	TRBV28	-	TRBJ2-1	CASSFPTRGEQFF	TGTGCCAGCAGTTTCCCGACTCGGGGTGAGCAGTTCTTC
TRBD1	TRBV27	once	TRBJ1-5	CASSSIDRVGGNQPQHF	TGTGCCAGCAGTTCGATAGACAGGGTAGGAGGCAATCAGCCCCAGCATTTT
TRBD2	TRBV13	-	TRBJ2-7	CASSQSETSGVRYEQYF	TGTGCCAGCAGCCAGTCGGAGACTAGCGGGGTTCGCTACGAGCAGTACTTC
TRBD1	TRBV19	-	TRBJ1-2	CASRWTGDYGYTF	TGTGCCAGTAGATGGACAGGGGACTATGGCTACACCTTC
TRBD1	TRBV6-1	-	TRBJ1-5	CASSQTGGNQPQHF	TGTGCCAGCAGCCAGACAGGGGGCAATCAGCCCCAGCATTTT
-	TRBV27	-	TRBJ2-7	CASSSGFGEQYF	TGTGCCAGCTCCTCCGGGTTCGGCGAGCAGTACTTC
-	TRBV28	-	TRBJ2-7	CASSLPFIVDEQYF	TGTGCCAGCAGCCTTCCTTTCATCGTTGACGAGCAGTACTTC
TRBD1	TRBV6-5	-	TRBJ2-7	CASSYSQGAYEQYF	TGTGCCAGCAGTTACAGCCAGGGGGCTTACGAGCAGTACTTC
-	TRBV13	-	TRBJ2-2	CASSLVGLASNTGELFF	TGTGCCAGCAGCTTAGTCGGTCTAGCGTCGAACACCGGGGAGCTGTTTTTT
TRBD2	TRBV2	-	TRBJ2-5	CASRGLAGLQETQYF	TGTGCCAGCAGGGGACTAGCGGGACTACAAGAGACCCAGTACTTC
TRBD1	TRBV7-2	-	TRBJ1-2	CASSFPGTGPGYTF	TGTGCCAGCAGCTTCCCCGGGACAGGGCCGGGCTACACCTTC
TRBD2	TRBV10-3	-	TRBJ2-3	CAISESTAGGPTDTQYF	TGTGCCATCAGTGAGTCGACGGCGGGAGGTCCGACAGATACGCAGTATTTT
-	TRBV28	-	TRBJ1-1	CASSRDRGTEAFF	TGTGCCAGCAGTCGGGACCGGGGCACTGAAGCTTTCTTT
-	TRBV15	-	TRBJ2-1	CATSRDPVGLSPNNEQFF	TGTGCCACCAGCAGAGATCCCGTTGGACTGTCTCCTAACAATGAGCAGTTCTTC
TRBD1	TRBV19	-	TRBJ1-1	CASTPDREIGANTEAFF	TGTGCCAGTACCCCGGACAGGGAAATAGGTGCGAACACTGAAGCTTTCTTT
-	TRBV2	-	TRBJ2-7	CASSATAYEQYF	TGTGCCAGCAGTGCAACAGCATACGAGCAGTACTTC
-	TRBV2	-	TRBJ2-3	CASTFTRVGDTQYF	TGTGCCAGCACCTTCACTAGAGTAGGAGATACGCAGTATTTT
TRBD2	TRBV28	-	TRBJ2-5	CASSLGLAGGYEETQYF	TGTGCCAGCAGTTTAGGACTAGCGGGAGGGTATGAAGAGACCCAGTACTTC
-	TRBV6-1	-	TRBJ2-3	CASSDYQGGSGTQYF	TGTGCCAGCAGTGACTACCAGGGGGGCTCCGGTACGCAGTATTTT
TRBD2	TRBV5-1	-	TRBJ2-1	CASSLVGGSSSYNEQFF	TGCGCCAGCAGCTTGGTGGGCGGGAGTAGCTCCTACAATGAGCAGTTCTTC
TRBD2	TRBV4-1	-	TRBJ2-7	CASSPHLTSYSYEQYF	TGCGCCAGCAGCCCTCACCTGACTAGCTACTCCTACGAGCAGTACTTC
-	TRBV29-1	-	TRBJ2-1	CSVVTGQKEYNEQFF	TGCAGCGTAGTGACCGGACAGAAGGAATACAATGAGCAGTTCTTC
-	TRBV27	-	TRBJ1-4	CASSFRQGEKLFF	TGTGCCAGCAGTTTTCGGCAGGGGGAAAAACTGTTTTTT
-	TRBV7-9	-	TRBJ2-1	CASRLAETGNEQFF	TGTGCCAGCAGACTGGCCGAGACGGGCAATGAGCAGTTCTTC